This TCR beta chain was found in a study of blood T cell repertoires in COVID-19. The overall study: The samples span acute and convalescent COVID-19 from the United States, Italy and Spain.

Original processing notes: Cell counts per sample came from amplifying reference gene primers. Produced via immunoSEQ multiplex PCR; TCRdb's table is partial and in-frame only. The V and J calls and clone size are taken from that table; D and trimming were inferred from the DNA. In the table there are roughly 250,000 clones, about 80% of which are singletons. The TCR sequence derives from a woman aged 50 to 60 with acute or convalescent COVID-19. Sequencing used peripheral blood.

This chain's CDR3 is CASRPDRAAMNSPLHF. In DNA, the CDR3 is TGTGCCAGCAGACCGGACAGGGCGGCCATGAATTCACCCCTCCACTTT. The rearrangement uses TRBV7-2 and TRBJ1-6, with 8 positions matching TRBD1. Germline CDR1 and CDR2: SGHTA and FQGNSA. This CDR3 comprises 16 residues. Unmatched junction bases numbered 11, after V lost 6 bases and J lost 7 bases.